The T cell receptor beta chain described here comes from a study of T cell repertoires in cytomegalovirus infection. For the study at large: CMV infection and matching HLA type were both indicated by public TCR beta signatures.

TCRdb ran MiXCR on the reads and lists one entry per CDR3 protein. The data show about 570,000 distinct CDR3 sequences, almost 40% seen once. The CDR3 sequence is 12 residues long. V was cut by 6 bases and J by 5 bases, with 10 bases left in between. In the case of this clonotype: The antigen is not known.

The sequenced sample was cultured PBMCs, obtained from culture after CMV antigen stimulation. This clonotype was obtained from a human donor in good health (CMV status not recorded). Some clones in this sample may be carry-over from other donors' samples. V usage is TRBV12-3 or TRBV12-4 and J usage is TRBJ1-1; D is ambiguous. The CDR3 DNA follows: TGTGCCAGCAGGCTGGGGTGGACTGAAGCTTTCTTT. Its protein product is CASRLGWTEAFF.